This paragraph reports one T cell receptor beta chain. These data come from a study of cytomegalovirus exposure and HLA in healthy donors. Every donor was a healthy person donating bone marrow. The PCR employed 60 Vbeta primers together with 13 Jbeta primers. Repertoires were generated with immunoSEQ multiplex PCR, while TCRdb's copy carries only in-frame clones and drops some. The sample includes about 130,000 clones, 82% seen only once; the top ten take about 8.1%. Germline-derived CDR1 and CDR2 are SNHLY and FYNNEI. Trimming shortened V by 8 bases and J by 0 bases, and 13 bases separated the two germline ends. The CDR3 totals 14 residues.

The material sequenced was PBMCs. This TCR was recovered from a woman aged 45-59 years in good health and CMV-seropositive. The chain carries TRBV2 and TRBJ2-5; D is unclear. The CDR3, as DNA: TGTGCCAGCGAATACACCCCGTACCAAGAGACCCAGTACTTC. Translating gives CASEYTPYQETQYF.